The 16 T cell receptor beta chains below were found in one sample sequenced in a study of T cell responses to AZD1222 COVID-19 vaccine. Using immunoSEQ multiplex PCR, the repertoire was profiled, and TCRdb retains in-frame clones only, with some absent. This sample yields under 170,000 clones, of which 94% are seen a single time; roughly 1.2% belongs to the top ten. The material was peripheral blood, obtained on day 0 of AZD1222 vaccination. The receptor source for this set is an adult in good health.

The CDR3 protein is CASSHRAGDEQYV. CDR3 in DNA: TGTGCCAGCAGTCACAGGGCAGGGGACGAGCAGTACGTC. V is TRBV5-4 and J is TRBJ2-7, with D maybe TRBD1 (6 bases). V was cut by 5 bases and J by 5 bases, with 14 bases left in between. The CDR3 runs 13 residues. The germline gives CDR1 SGHNT, CDR2 YYREEE (reference sequence).

In its sample, this clone was seen once. The V call is TRBV7-2, the J call TRBJ2-4, with D unresolved. Germline loops: CDR1 SGHTA, CDR2 FQGNSA. The CDR3 consists of 13 residues. V was cut by 5 bases and J by 5 bases, with 10 bases left in between. CDR3 sequence (DNA): TGTGCCAGCAGCCCGTGGACGGAAAACATTCAGTACTTC. Translation gives CASSPWTENIQYF.

The chain uses TRBV27 and TRBJ2-7; D may match TRBD1 or TRBD2 (6 bases each). Between the trimmed V and J ends, which lost 5 bases and 7 bases, there was a span of 12 bases. The CDR3 sequence is 12 residues long. Germline V gene lookup returns CDR1 MNHEY and CDR2 SMNVEV (reference sequence). CDR3 loop: CASSPWRGEQYV. Here the CDR3 DNA reads TGTGCCAGCAGTCCTTGGAGGGGGGAGCAGTACGTC.

The J gene is TRBJ2-1, the V gene TRBV7-2; 7 bases are a match to TRBD1. CDR3 length: 15 amino acids. Unmatched junction bases numbered 2, after V lost 1 base and J lost 2 bases. The germline CDR1 and CDR2 sequences are SGHTA and FQGNSA. For the CDR3, the DNA is TGTGCCAGCAGCTTAGGGACAGGCCCCTACAATGAGCAGTTCTTC. The encoded protein is CASSLGTGPYNEQFF.

This chain joins TRBV7-2 and TRBJ2-1; D not resolved. V lost 1 base and J 0 bases, leaving 7 bases between the germline ends. The CDR3 contains 15 residues. Per germline, CDR1 SGHTA and CDR2 FQGNSA. This chain's CDR3 is CASSLEGTSYNEQFF. The CDR3 bases are TGTGCCAGCAGCTTAGAGGGTACCTCCTACAATGAGCAGTTCTTC.

V usage is TRBV12-3 or TRBV12-4 and J usage is TRBJ1-5; D not certain. Trimming stripped 5 bases from V and 11 bases from J, with 13 bases between. The CDR3 is 12 amino acids. Written as DNA, the CDR3 is TGTGCCAGCAGTCCCGGAGTCGTGGCCCAGCATTTT. Translated: CASSPGVVAQHF.

The chain has TRBV28 and TRBJ1-1, with a weak D call TRBD1 (5 bases). The V end lost 0 bases, the J end lost 0 bases, and 11 bases lay between the germline ends. CDR3 size: 16 residues. CDR1 is MDHEN and CDR2 is SYDVKM in the germline V gene. Here the CDR3 reads CASSLWRGLMNTEAFF. CDR3 sequence (DNA): TGTGCCAGCAGTTTATGGCGGGGGTTGATGAACACTGAAGCTTTCTTT.

Here the CDR3 reads CASSSGSGGVETQYF. The CDR3 DNA follows: TGTGCCAGCAGCTCCGGTAGCGGGGGCGTCGAGACCCAGTACTTC. The J gene is TRBJ2-5, the V gene TRBV5-4, with TRBD2 identical over 9 bases. With 3 bases clipped from V and 5 bases from J, the junction kept 8 bases outside the gene matches. This CDR3 spans 15 amino acids. In germline, CDR1 is SGHNT, CDR2 YYREEE (reference sequence).

V is TRBV3-1 (or the pseudogene TRBV3-2) and J is TRBJ1-3, with 9 bases matching TRBD1. CDR1 is LGHDT and CDR2 is YNNKEL in the germline V gene (reference sequence). The CDR3 sequence is 16 residues long. The ends lost 5 bases at V and 8 bases at J; junction bases unmatched: 13. The CDR3 coding sequence is TGTGCCAGCAGCACACGCCCGGGACAGGGATTGTACACCATATATTTT. The encoded protein is CASSTRPGQGLYTIYF.

For the CDR3, the DNA is TGTGCCAGCAAGGACGTGGTTGAAGAGACCCAGTACTTC. Protein product: CASKDVVEETQYF. The gene calls are TRBV28 and TRBJ2-5, with D uncertain. Trimming shortened V by 7 bases and J by 3 bases, and 12 bases separated the two germline ends. Germline V gene data show CDR1 as MDHEN and CDR2 as SYDVKM. The CDR3 has 13 amino acids.

V is TRBV18 and J is TRBJ1-1; D is unclear. The germline V gene has CDR1 KGHSH and CDR2 LQKENI. This CDR3 is 12 amino acids long. V was shortened by 4 bases and J by 2 bases, with 5 bases between the two germline ends. DNA for the CDR3: TGTGCCAGCTCACTACTAAACACTGAAGCTTTCTTT. This translates into CASSLLNTEAFF.

V usage is TRBV10-3 and J usage is TRBJ2-3, with 9 positions matching TRBD2. Germline trimming cut 2 bases from V and 5 bases from J; bases unmatched to any gene: 11. Germline assignment: CDR1 ENHRY and CDR2 SYGVKD. There are 17 residues in the CDR3. CDR3 amino acids: CAISERPAGGVGDTQYF. CDR3 DNA sequence: TGTGCCATCAGTGAGCGCCCAGCGGGGGGAGTTGGAGATACGCAGTATTTT.

DNA for the CDR3: TGTGCCAGCAGCATGGGTCCTCCGGACGGCTACACCTTC. It yields the protein CASSMGPPDGYTF. This rearrangement joins TRBV6-2 or TRBV6-3 to TRBJ1-2; D unresolved. Trimming stripped 6 bases from V and 8 bases from J, with 16 bases between. Germline V lookup: CDR1 MNHEY, CDR2 SVGEGT. The CDR3 spans 13 residues.

This chain links TRBV7-9 with TRBJ2-2; tentative D call: TRBD2 (5 bases). Trimming removed 1 base at V and 6 bases at J, with 15 bases between. Germline CDR1 reads SEHNR; CDR2 reads FQNEAQ (reference sequence). The length of the CDR3 is 16 residues. CDR3 nucleotide sequence: TGTGCCAGCAGCTTAGATCGGACTTATTCCGCCGGGGAGCTGTTTTTT. Translation: CASSLDRTYSAGELFF.

This rearrangement joins TRBV7-9 to TRBJ1-3; 9 bases line up with TRBD1. V lost 3 bases, J lost 7 bases, and 1 base stayed unmatched. This CDR3 has 13 amino acids. The germline V gene has CDR1 SEHNR and CDR2 FQNEAQ (reference sequence). Written as DNA, the CDR3 is TGTGCCAGCAGCTTGGGACAGGGCAACACCATATATTTT. Its translation: CASSLGQGNTIYF.

The chain carries TRBV5-1 and TRBJ2-3; 16 bases line up with TRBD2. J lost 10 bases, V lost 4 bases, and 9 bases had no gene match. Germline values: CDR1 SGHRS, CDR2 YFSETQ. This CDR3 is built from 16 residues. CDR3 DNA: TGCGCCAGCAGCGCGGGGACTAGCGGGGGGGCCGCCGCGCAGTATTTT. This sequence encodes CASSAGTSGGAAAQYF.